A selection of T cell receptor beta chains follows, all from one sample in a study of blood T cell repertoires in COVID-19. The protocol was immunoSEQ multiplex PCR, while the TCRdb copy is restricted to in-frame clones and leaves out a portion. The sample has just under 95,000 clones, roughly 80% seen once; the top ten hold 7.5% to 9.5%. Sample: peripheral blood. These receptors were collected from a man aged 50 or older who had recovered from COVID-19. The CDR3 runs from the conserved cysteine through the conserved F or W. The order of the fields is J gene, V gene, D gene, clone size, CDR3 DNA, CDR3 protein. D genes are given only for firm matches. Clone size is not always given. Where it is, it says once, few, many or a class for expanded clones.

>TRBJ2-7|TRBV6-5|-|few
TGTGCCAGCAGTAAACTCAGGGGTACCTACGAGCAGTACTTC
CASSKLRGTYEQYF
>TRBJ2-7|TRBV7-2|-|-
TGTGCCAGCAGCTTAGGTGTAGGCGGCCAGGGCGCCTACGAGCAGTACTTC
CASSLGVGGQGAYEQYF
>TRBJ2-5|TRBV2|-|-
TGTGCCAGCAGTGGACTGCCTGGGGAGACCCAGTACTTC
CASSGLPGETQYF
>TRBJ1-2|TRBV19|-|-
TGTGCCAGTAGTATATCTCGGGGGGCCAGAGGCTATGGCTACACCTTC
CASSISRGARGYGYTF
>TRBJ1-6|TRBV11-2|TRBD1|many
TGTGCCAGCAGCTTCTCCGGGACAGATAATTCACCCCTCCACTTT
CASSFSGTDNSPLHF
>TRBJ2-1|TRBV10-3|-|-
TGTGCCATCAGTAACGCCGGACAGTCCAATGAGCAGTTCTTC
CAISNAGQSNEQFF
>TRBJ2-7|TRBV4-1|-|few
TGCGCCAGCAGCCCTCGAGAATCCCACGAGCAGTACTTC
CASSPRESHEQYF
>TRBJ2-1|TRBV3-1/TRBV3-2|TRBD1|-
TGTGCCAGCAGCCCACCCGGGACAGGGGGGAACAATGAGCAGTTCTTC
CASSPPGTGGNNEQFF
>TRBJ1-1|TRBV3-1/TRBV3-2|TRBD1|-
TGTGCCAGCAGCCAACGATCTGTGGGGACAGTTGAAGCTTTCTTT
CASSQRSVGTVEAFF
>TRBJ2-7|TRBV14|-|-
TGTGCCAGCAGCCGTACGGACACTTTAACTCACGAGCAGTACTTC
CASSRTDTLTHEQYF
>TRBJ2-5|TRBV7-3|-|few
TGTGCCAGCAGCGTAGGACAGCGAGAGACCCAGTACTTC
CASSVGQRETQYF
>TRBJ2-7|TRBV19|TRBD2|-
TGTGCCAGTAGTATTGGGAGGGGTTACGAGCAGTACTTC
CASSIGRGYEQYF
>TRBJ2-7|TRBV6-5|-|few
TGTGCCAGCAGGAGGTATCCCAGCGGGGAGCAGTACTTC
CASRRYPSGEQYF
>TRBJ1-6|TRBV27|-|-
TGTGCCAGCAGTTTAAATGTGGGCCTAAATAATTCACCCCTCCACTTT
CASSLNVGLNNSPLHF
>TRBJ2-3|TRBV6-5|-|-
TGTGCCAGCAGTTACAATGGGGCGCATACGCAGTATTTT
CASSYNGAHTQYF
>TRBJ2-3|TRBV2|TRBD2|-
TGTGCCAGCAGTGAGGGTGGTCCGGGGGGTACGCAGTATTTT
CASSEGGPGGTQYF
>TRBJ2-1|TRBV28|TRBD1|-
TGTGCCAGCAGTCGGTGGACAGGGGGCTTATACAATGAGCAGTTCTTC
CASSRWTGGLYNEQFF
>TRBJ2-2|TRBV4-2|TRBD1|-
TGTGCCAGCAGCCAAGAGGGGATAGGGACAGGGAACACCGGGGAGCTGTTTTTT
CASSQEGIGTGNTGELFF
>TRBJ2-2|TRBV3-1/TRBV3-2|-|-
TGTGCCAGCAGCCAAGGCCGGGGGGCAACTTGGGCCGGGGAGCTGTTTTTT
CASSQGRGATWAGELFF
>TRBJ1-3|TRBV3-1/TRBV3-2|-|few
TGTGCCAGCAGCCAAAATCTAGGAAACACCATATATTTT
CASSQNLGNTIYF
>TRBJ1-1|TRBV7-2|-|few
TGTGCCAGCAGTCCCCTTTCGGCGGCCGGGACTGAAGCTTTCTTT
CASSPLSAAGTEAFF
>TRBJ1-2|TRBV9|-|few
TGTGCCAGCAGCCCCCCGCCCGGGGGCTACACCTTC
CASSPPPGGYTF
>TRBJ1-1|TRBV3-1/TRBV3-2|TRBD1|-
TGTGCCAGCAGACGAAGCGGGAGACAGGGGAACACTGAAGCTTTCTTT
CASRRSGRQGNTEAFF
>TRBJ1-4|TRBV5-1|TRBD1|-
TGCGCCAGCACAAGGACAGGAACAACTAATGAAAAACTGTTTTTT
CASTRTGTTNEKLFF
>TRBJ2-7|TRBV2|TRBD2|-
TGTGCCAGCAGCCGCGAGGGGCGGGGGGACCACGAGCAGTACTTC
CASSREGRGDHEQYF
>TRBJ2-3|TRBV11-2|-|-
TGTGCCAGCAGCTTAGATCGCCCCCCTAATACGCAGTATTTT
CASSLDRPPNTQYF
>TRBJ1-1|TRBV7-3|-|-
TGTGCCAGCAGCTCCCGACAGAACACTGAAGCTTTCTTT
CASSSRQNTEAFF
>TRBJ2-5|TRBV3-1/TRBV3-2|TRBD1|-
TGTGCCAGCAGCCAAAGGAGAGACAGGGGACGGGAGACCCAGTACTTC
CASSQRRDRGRETQYF
>TRBJ1-5|TRBV7-2|-|-
TGTGCCAGCAGCTTCGGACAGAATCAGCCCCAGCATTTT
CASSFGQNQPQHF
>TRBJ2-2|TRBV7-6|TRBD2|-
TGTGCCAGCAGCTTAATGGTAGCGGGAGGGAAAGGCACCGGGGAGCTGTTTTTT
CASSLMVAGGKGTGELFF
>TRBJ2-1|TRBV21-1|-|-
TGTGCCAGCAGCAAAGCTATGTCTAGCGTTAGCTCCTACAATGAGCAGTTCTTC
CASSKAMSSVSSYNEQFF
>TRBJ1-2|TRBV7-8|TRBD1|-
TGTGCCAGCAGCTCCGGACAGGGGGTAACTGGCTACACCTTC
CASSSGQGVTGYTF
>TRBJ2-7|TRBV14|-|-
TGTGCCAGCAGCGGAGCGGAGGACAGATCCTACGAGCAGTACTTC
CASSGAEDRSYEQYF
>TRBJ2-7|TRBV2|-|-
TGTGCCAGCAGGTTAAGCGACAGCCCCTCCTACGAGCAGTACTTC
CASRLSDSPSYEQYF
>TRBJ1-2|TRBV5-1|TRBD1|-
TGCGCCAGCAGCTCCCCAGGACAGGGGTCGTCCTTC
CASSSPGQGSSF
>TRBJ2-1|TRBV24-1|-|-
TGTGCCACCAGTGATCCTTCAGCCGGCCTGGGAGATGAGCAGTTCTTC
CATSDPSAGLGDEQFF
>TRBJ1-4|TRBV4-2|-|-
TGTGCCAGCAGCCAAGAACTGAATGAAAAACTGTTTTTT
CASSQELNEKLFF
>TRBJ1-2|TRBV10-1|-|-
TGCGCCAGCAGTGAGTCGCCCGGGGACATTCAGGGCTACACCTTC
CASSESPGDIQGYTF
>TRBJ2-6|TRBV6-5|-|once
TGTGCCAGCAGTTCTCTCTCTGGGGCCAACGTCCTGACTTTC
CASSSLSGANVLTF
>TRBJ1-2|TRBV7-8|TRBD1|-
TGTGCCAGCAGCCCCACCGGGACAGGGGGCAGCTCCGATGGCTACACCTTC
CASSPTGTGGSSDGYTF
>TRBJ1-1|TRBV18|-|-
TGTGCCAGCTCAATGGGAGTCACTGAAGCTTTCTTT
CASSMGVTEAFF
>TRBJ1-2|TRBV6-5|TRBD1|-
TGTGCCAGCAGCTCGACAGGGGACTATGGCTACACCTTC
CASSSTGDYGYTF
>TRBJ2-7|TRBV6-5|-|once
TGTGCCAGCAGGTTAGGGGGTAACTTGGACGAGCAGTACTTC
CASRLGGNLDEQYF
>TRBJ1-1|TRBV5-1|-|-
TGCGCCAGCAGCTTGGATGGGTACAGCATGGCGATGAACACTGAAGCTTTCTTT
CASSLDGYSMAMNTEAFF
>TRBJ1-5|TRBV19|TRBD1|-
TGTGCCACTAGCCGGGACAGGGGGAGCCATCAGCCCCAGCATTTT
CATSRDRGSHQPQHF
>TRBJ1-1|TRBV9|-|-
TGTGCCAGCAGCCCCGTAGTCGGTCCGGGGGCTGAAGCTTTCTTT
CASSPVVGPGAEAFF
>TRBJ2-7|TRBV21-1|-|-
TGTGCCAGCAGCCCCCCGGGAGGGCCTCATAACGAGCAGTACTTC
CASSPPGGPHNEQYF
>TRBJ1-1|TRBV14|-|-
TGTGCCAGCAGCCCCCGAGGGGGTCTGACGCCTGAAGCTTTCTTT
CASSPRGGLTPEAFF
>TRBJ1-2|TRBV7-6|-|-
TGTGCCAGCAGCTTAGGGTTACAGGTAGCCCCCTATGGCTACACCTTC
CASSLGLQVAPYGYTF
>TRBJ1-2|TRBV18|TRBD1|once
TGTGCCAGCTCACCATCGGGACAGGGTGGCTATGGCTACACCTTC
CASSPSGQGGYGYTF
>TRBJ1-2|TRBV18|-|-
TGTGCCAGCTCACCAGGAACAGGGAACCACGATGGCTACACCTTC
CASSPGTGNHDGYTF
>TRBJ2-1|TRBV9|-|few
TGTGCCAGCAGCCCTAGACTAGGGCGGGGTGAGCAGTTCTTC
CASSPRLGRGEQFF
>TRBJ2-1|TRBV7-3|-|-
TGTGCCAGCAGCTTAATGGGCCATGAGCAGTTCTTC
CASSLMGHEQFF
>TRBJ2-2|TRBV9|-|-
TGTGCCAGCAGCGTCGACTACGCAGGCACCGGGGAGCTGTTTTTT
CASSVDYAGTGELFF
>TRBJ2-1|TRBV5-1|-|-
TGCGCCAGCAGCCCTACAGGGTACACTGAGCAGTTCTTC
CASSPTGYTEQFF
>TRBJ2-1|TRBV11-2|TRBD2|-
TGTGCCAGCAGCTTCCGCGGGGGTTTGTATGAGCAGTTCTTC
CASSFRGGLYEQFF
>TRBJ2-5|TRBV11-2|-|-
TGTGCCAGCAGCTTAGGAGGCGTTTTTAGCGGAGGGGCGTCCCAGTACTTC
CASSLGGVFSGGASQYF
>TRBJ2-3|TRBV18|TRBD1|-
TGTGCCAGCTCACCCCAAAGACAGGGAAAAGATACGCAGTATTTT
CASSPQRQGKDTQYF
>TRBJ1-5|TRBV2|-|-
TGTGCCAGCACCGCAATAGAGGCAGTAAGTCAGCCCCAGCATTTT
CASTAIEAVSQPQHF
>TRBJ2-7|TRBV9|TRBD1|-
TGTGCCAGCGGGAAGACAGGGGTAGCCGAGCAGTACTTC
CASGKTGVAEQYF